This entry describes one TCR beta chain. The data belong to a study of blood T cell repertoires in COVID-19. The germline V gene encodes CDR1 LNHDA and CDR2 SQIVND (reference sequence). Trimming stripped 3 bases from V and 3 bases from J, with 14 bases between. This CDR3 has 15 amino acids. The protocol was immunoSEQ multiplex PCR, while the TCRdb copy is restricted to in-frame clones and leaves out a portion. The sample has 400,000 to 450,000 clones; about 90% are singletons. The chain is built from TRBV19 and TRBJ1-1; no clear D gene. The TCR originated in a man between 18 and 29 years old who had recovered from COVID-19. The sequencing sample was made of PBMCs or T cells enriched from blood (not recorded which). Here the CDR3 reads CASSIYLGLHTEAFF. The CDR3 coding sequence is TGTGCCAGTAGTATTTATTTGGGCCTCCACACTGAAGCTTTCTTT. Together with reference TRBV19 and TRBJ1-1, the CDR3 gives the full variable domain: DGGITQSPKYLFRKEGQNVTLSCEQNLNHDAMYWYRQDPGQGLRLIYYSQIVNDFQKGDIAEGYSVSREKKESFPLTVTSAQKNPTAFYLCASSIYLGLHTEAFFGQGTRLTVV.